This record looks at one TCR beta chain sequence and its context. Its target is not known. This entry belongs to a study of cytomegalovirus exposure and HLA in healthy donors. Across the study: The approximately 120 validation repertoires, a later analysis reported, used the same platform as the 600 to 700 repertoires from the first cohort. Study-level points and caveats: The study labeled around 160 TCR beta chains cytomegalovirus-associated. A later analysis found first-cohort TCR clusters tended to co-occur in the 90 to 150 validation repertoires. As confirmed in vitro, a few CMV-associated chains were specific for CMV antigens.

Measured with immunoSEQ multiplex PCR; TCRdb has only the in-frame clones, and not every one. The sample lists 250,000 to 300,000 clones, nearly 90% occurring once. The sequenced material came from PBMCs. The sequence was collected from a woman between 18 and 30 years old in good health and CMV-seronegative.

DNA of the CDR3: TGTGCCAGCAGTTTACAGGGGGCTTGGAATCAGCCCCAGCATTTT. Translated: CASSLQGAWNQPQHF. The gene calls are TRBV27 and TRBJ1-5, with 8 bases identical to TRBD1. Germline loops: CDR1 MNHEY, CDR2 SMNVEV (reference sequence). V trimming: 2 bases; J trimming: 4 bases; junction bases outside the gene matches: 4. The CDR3 runs 15 residues.